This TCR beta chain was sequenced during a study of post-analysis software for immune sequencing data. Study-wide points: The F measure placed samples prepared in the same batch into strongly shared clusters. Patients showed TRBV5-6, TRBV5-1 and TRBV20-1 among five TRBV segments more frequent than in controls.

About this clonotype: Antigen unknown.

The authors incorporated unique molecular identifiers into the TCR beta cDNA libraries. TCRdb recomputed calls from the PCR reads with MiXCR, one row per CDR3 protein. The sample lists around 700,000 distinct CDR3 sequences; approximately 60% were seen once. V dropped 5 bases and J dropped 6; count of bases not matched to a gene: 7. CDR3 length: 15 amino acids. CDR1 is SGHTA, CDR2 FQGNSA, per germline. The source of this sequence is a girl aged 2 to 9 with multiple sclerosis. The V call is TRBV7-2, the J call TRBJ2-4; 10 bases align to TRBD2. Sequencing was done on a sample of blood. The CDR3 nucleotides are TGTGCCAGCAGCGCCGGACTAGCGGAGGGAAACATTCAGTACTTC. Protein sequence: CASSAGLAEGNIQYF.